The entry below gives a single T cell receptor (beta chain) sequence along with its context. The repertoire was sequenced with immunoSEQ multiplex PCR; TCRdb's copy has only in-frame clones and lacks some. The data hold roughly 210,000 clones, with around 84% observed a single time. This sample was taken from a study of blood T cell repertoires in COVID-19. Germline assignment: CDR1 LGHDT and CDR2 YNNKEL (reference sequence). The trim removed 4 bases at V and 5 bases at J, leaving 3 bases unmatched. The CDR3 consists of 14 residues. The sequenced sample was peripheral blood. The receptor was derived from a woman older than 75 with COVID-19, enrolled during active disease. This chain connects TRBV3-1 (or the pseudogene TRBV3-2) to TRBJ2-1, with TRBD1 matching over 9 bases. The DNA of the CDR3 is TGTGCCAGCAGCCTTAGGACAGGGGACAATGAGCAGTTCTTC. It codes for CASSLRTGDNEQFF.